The 2 T cell receptor beta chains given below trace back to one sample, sequenced in a study of T cell clones after liver transplantation. Measured with immunoSEQ multiplex PCR; TCRdb has only the in-frame clones, and not every one. The repertoire holds tens of thousands of clones, with more than 85% as singletons. The source material was CD4+ T cells from blood, sampled 25 months after liver transplant. These receptors were collected from a human patient who received a liver transplant. Part of the T cell pool may stem from the graft donor.

This chain connects TRBV27 to TRBJ2-7, with TRBD1 matching over 7 bases. Germline V lookup: CDR1 MNHEY, CDR2 SMNVEV (reference sequence). CDR3 length: 15 residues. J gave up 3 bases and V 3 bases, and 8 bases lay outside the gene matches. The CDR3 loop reads CASSLKFAGGYEQYF. CDR3 in DNA: TGTGCCAGCAGTTTGAAGTTTGCAGGGGGCTACGAGCAGTACTTC.

The CDR3 DNA follows: TGTGCCAGCAGCTTGGACAGGGGAGATGAGCAGTTCTTC. Translating gives CASSLDRGDEQFF. This chain links TRBV5-4 with TRBJ2-1; TRBD1 matches 7 bases. V lost 0 bases to trimming and J lost 8 bases; unmatched junction nucleotides: 2. CDR3 length equals 13 residues. Germline lookup yields CDR1 SGHNT and CDR2 YYREEE (reference sequence). Full variable domain (remainder filled in from reference TRBV5-4 and TRBJ2-1): ETGVTQSPTHLIKTRGQQVTLRCSSQSGHNTVSWYQQALGQGPQFIFQYYREEENGRGNFPPRFSGLQFPNYSSELNVNALELDDSALYLCASSLDRGDEQFFGPGTRLTVL.